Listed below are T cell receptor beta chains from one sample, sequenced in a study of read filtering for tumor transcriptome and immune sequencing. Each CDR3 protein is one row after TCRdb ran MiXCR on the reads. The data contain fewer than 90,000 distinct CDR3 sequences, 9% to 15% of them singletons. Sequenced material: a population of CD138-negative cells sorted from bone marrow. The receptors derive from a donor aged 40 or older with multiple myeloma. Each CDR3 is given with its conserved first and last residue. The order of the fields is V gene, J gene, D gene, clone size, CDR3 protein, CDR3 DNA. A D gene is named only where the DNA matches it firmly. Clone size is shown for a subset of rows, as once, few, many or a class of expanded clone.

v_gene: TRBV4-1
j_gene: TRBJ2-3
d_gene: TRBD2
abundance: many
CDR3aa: CASSRSGSGTDTQYF
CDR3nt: TGCGCCAGCAGCCGTAGCGGGAGCGGCACAGATACGCAGTATTTT

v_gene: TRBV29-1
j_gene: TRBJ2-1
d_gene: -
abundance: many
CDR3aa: CSVGGGSYEQFF
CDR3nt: TGCAGCGTTGGTGGTGGGAGTTATGAGCAGTTCTTC

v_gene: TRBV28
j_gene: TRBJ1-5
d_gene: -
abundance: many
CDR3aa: CASIPAGTSNQPQHF
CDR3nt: TGTGCCAGCATCCCAGCAGGGACGAGCAATCAGCCCCAGCATTTT

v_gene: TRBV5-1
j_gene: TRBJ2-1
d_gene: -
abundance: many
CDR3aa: CASSFAEEQFF
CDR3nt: TGCGCCAGCAGCTTTGCGGAAGAGCAGTTCTTC

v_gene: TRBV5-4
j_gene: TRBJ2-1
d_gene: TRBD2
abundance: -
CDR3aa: CASSSGTSGRNNEQFF
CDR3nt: TGTGCCAGCAGCTCCGGGACTAGCGGGAGGAACAATGAGCAGTTCTTC

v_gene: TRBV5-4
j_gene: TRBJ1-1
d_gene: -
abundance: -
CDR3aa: CASSLPREGTEAFF
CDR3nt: TGTGCCAGCAGCTTACCCCGGGAAGGGACTGAAGCTTTCTTT

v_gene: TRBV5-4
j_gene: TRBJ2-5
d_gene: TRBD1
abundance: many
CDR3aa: CASSLAGRGQETQYF
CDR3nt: TGTGCCAGCAGCTTGGCCGGCAGGGGGCAAGAGACCCAGTACTTC

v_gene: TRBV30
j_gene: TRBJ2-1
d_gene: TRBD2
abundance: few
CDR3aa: CAWSGTSGSRNEQFF
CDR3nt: TGTGCCTGGAGCGGGACTAGCGGGAGCAGGAATGAGCAGTTCTTC

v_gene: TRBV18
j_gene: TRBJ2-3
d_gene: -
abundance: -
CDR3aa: CASSEGYNTDTQYF
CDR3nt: TGTGCCAGCTCAGAGGGCTACAACACAGATACGCAGTATTTT

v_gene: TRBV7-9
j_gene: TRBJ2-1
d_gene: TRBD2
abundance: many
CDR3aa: CALSLSLAGGEQFF
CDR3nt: TGTGCCTTAAGCTTAAGCCTAGCGGGAGGTGAGCAGTTCTTC

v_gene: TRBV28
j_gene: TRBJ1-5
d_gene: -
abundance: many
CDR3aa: CASRLGRSNQPQHF
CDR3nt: TGTGCCAGCAGATTGGGCAGGAGCAATCAGCCCCAGCATTTT

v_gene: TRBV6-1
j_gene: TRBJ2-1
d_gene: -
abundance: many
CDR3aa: CASRVQSSYNGQFF
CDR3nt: TGTGCCAGCAGGGTACAAAGCTCCTACAATGGGCAGTTCTTC

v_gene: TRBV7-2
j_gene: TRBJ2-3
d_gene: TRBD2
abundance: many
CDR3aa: CASSSVSGSTQYF
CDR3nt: TGTGCCAGCAGCTCGGTTAGCGGGAGTACGCAGTATTTT

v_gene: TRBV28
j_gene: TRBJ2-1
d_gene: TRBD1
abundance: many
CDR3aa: CASSTRPGTENNEQFF
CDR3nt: TGTGCCAGCAGTACTCGCCCCGGGACAGAGAACAATGAGCAGTTCTTC

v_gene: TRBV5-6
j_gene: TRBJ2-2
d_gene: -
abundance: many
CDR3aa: CASSQIITGELFF
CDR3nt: TGTGCCAGCAGCCAGATCATCACCGGGGAGCTGTTTTTT

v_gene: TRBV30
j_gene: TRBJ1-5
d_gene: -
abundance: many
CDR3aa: CAWSSGEGQPQHF
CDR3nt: TGTGCCTGGAGCTCAGGGGAGGGGCAGCCCCAGCATTTT

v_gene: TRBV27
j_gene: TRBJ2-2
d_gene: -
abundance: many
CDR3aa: CASSRQEITGELFF
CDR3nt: TGTGCCAGCAGTAGGCAGGAGATCACCGGGGAGCTGTTTTTT

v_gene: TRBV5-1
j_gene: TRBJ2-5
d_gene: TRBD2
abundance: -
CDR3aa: CASSLWRGRLAGGLPETQYF
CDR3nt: TGCGCCAGCAGCCTCTGGAGGGGCCGACTAGCGGGAGGACTCCCGGAGACCCAGTACTTC

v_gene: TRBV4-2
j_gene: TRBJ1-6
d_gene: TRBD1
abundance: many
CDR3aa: CASSQDGDRVGSPLHF
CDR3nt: TGTGCCAGCAGCCAAGATGGAGACAGGGTCGGCTCACCCCTCCACTTT

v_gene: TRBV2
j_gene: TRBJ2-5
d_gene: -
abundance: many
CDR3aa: CASSPGPGRGEGTQYF
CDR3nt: TGTGCCAGCAGCCCCGGTCCGGGCAGGGGGGAGGGGACCCAGTACTTC

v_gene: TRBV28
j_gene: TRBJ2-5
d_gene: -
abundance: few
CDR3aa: CASSYRDLRETQYF
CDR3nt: TGTGCCAGCAGTTACCGGGACCTCCGTGAGACCCAGTACTTC

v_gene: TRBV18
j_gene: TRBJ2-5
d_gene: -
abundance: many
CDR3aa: CATRDNQGKETQYF
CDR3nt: TGTGCCACAAGGGACAATCAGGGTAAAGAGACCCAGTACTTC

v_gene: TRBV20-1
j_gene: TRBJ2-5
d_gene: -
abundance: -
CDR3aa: CSARDGAAVQETQYF
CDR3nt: TGCAGTGCTAGAGATGGGGCGGCGGTCCAAGAGACCCAGTACTTC

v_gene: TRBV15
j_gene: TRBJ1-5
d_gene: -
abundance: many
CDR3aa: CATSRDRVQPQHF
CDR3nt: TGTGCCACCAGCAGAGATCGGGTTCAGCCCCAGCATTTT

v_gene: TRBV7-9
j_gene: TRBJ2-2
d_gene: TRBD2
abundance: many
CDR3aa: CASSSGLVITGELFF
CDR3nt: TGTGCCAGCAGCTCGGGACTAGTGATCACCGGGGAGCTGTTTTTT

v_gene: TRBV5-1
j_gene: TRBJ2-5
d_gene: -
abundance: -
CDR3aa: CASSLLPSEWETQYF
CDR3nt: TGCGCCAGCAGCTTGTTGCCTAGCGAATGGGAGACCCAGTACTTC

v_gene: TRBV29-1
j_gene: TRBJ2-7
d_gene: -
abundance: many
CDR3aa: CSAGRGGSYEQYF
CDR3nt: TGCAGCGCCGGTAGGGGGGGCTCCTACGAGCAGTACTTC

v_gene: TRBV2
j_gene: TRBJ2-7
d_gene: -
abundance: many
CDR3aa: CASSGDVGVGYEQYF
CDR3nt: TGTGCCAGCAGCGGGGATGTCGGGGTTGGTTACGAGCAGTACTTC

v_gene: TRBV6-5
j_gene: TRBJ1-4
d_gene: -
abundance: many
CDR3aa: CASSHPSLEKLFF
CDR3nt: TGTGCCAGCAGCCACCCTAGTCTAGAAAAACTGTTTTTT

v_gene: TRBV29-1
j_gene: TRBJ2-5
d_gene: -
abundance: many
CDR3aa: CSVVPPNANQETQYF
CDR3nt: TGCAGCGTTGTTCCACCTAACGCCAACCAAGAGACCCAGTACTTC

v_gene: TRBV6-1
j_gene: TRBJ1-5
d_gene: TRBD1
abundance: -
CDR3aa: CASGQGTSYSNQPQHF
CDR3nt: TGTGCCAGCGGACAGGGGACCTCTTATAGCAATCAGCCCCAGCATTTT

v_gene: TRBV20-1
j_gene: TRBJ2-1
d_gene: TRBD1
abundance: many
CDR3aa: CSARDRDRDYYNEQFF
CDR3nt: TGCAGTGCTAGAGATCGGGACAGGGATTACTACAATGAGCAGTTCTTC

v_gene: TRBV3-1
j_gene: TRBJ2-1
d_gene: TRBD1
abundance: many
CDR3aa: CASSQERTGSGNEQFF
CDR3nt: TGTGCCAGCAGCCAGGAGAGGACAGGGTCAGGCAATGAGCAGTTCTTC

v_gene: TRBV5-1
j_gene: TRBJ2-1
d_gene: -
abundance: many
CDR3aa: CASSVARTREQFF
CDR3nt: TGCGCCAGCAGCGTAGCTAGGACACGCGAGCAGTTCTTC

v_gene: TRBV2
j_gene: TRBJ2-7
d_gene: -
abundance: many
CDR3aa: CASIGQGDSSYEQYF
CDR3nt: TGTGCCAGCATCGGTCAGGGTGATTCCTCCTACGAGCAGTACTTC

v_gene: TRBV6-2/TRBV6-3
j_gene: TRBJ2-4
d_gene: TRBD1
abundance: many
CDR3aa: CASSYWDRGNIQYF
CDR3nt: TGTGCCAGCAGTTACTGGGACAGGGGAAACATTCAGTACTTC

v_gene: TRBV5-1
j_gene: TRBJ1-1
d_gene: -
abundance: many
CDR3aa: CASSLEGQGVNTEAFF
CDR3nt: TGCGCCAGCAGCTTGGAAGGTCAGGGCGTAAACACTGAAGCTTTCTTT

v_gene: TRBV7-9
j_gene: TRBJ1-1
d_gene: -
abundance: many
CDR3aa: CASSYQGRDTEAFF
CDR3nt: TGTGCCAGCAGCTATCAGGGAAGGGACACTGAAGCTTTCTTT

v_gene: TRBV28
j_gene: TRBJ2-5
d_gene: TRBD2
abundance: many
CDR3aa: CASRRGGGERTQYF
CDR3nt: TGTGCCAGCCGACGTGGGGGAGGGGAGCGGACCCAGTACTTC

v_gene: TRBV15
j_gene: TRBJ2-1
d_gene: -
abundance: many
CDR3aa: CATSSPGGINEQFF
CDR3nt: TGTGCCACCTCTAGCCCAGGGGGGATAAATGAGCAGTTCTTC

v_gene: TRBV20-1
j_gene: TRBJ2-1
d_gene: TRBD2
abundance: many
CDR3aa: CSARLGTSGRIGNEQFF
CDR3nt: TGCAGTGCTAGGTTGGGGACTAGCGGGAGAATCGGCAATGAGCAGTTCTTC

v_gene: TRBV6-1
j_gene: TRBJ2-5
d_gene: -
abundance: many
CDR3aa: CASSEWDTEETQYF
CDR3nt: TGTGCCAGCAGTGAATGGGACACAGAAGAGACCCAGTACTTC

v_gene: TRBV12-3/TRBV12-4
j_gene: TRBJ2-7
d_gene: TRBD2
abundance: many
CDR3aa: CASSPGTNLPPYEQYF
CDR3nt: TGTGCCAGCAGCCCGGGGACTAACCTTCCCCCCTACGAGCAGTACTTC

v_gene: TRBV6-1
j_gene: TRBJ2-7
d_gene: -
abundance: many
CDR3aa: CASSPIFDGNYEQYF
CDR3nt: TGTGCCAGCAGTCCTATATTTGACGGGAACTACGAGCAGTACTTC

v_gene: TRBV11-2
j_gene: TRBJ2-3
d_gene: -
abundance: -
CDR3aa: CASCFDRTTDTQYF
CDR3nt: TGTGCCAGCTGCTTCGACAGGACCACAGATACGCAGTATTTT

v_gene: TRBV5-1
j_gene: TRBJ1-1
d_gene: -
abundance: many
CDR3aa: CASSDQGNTEAFF
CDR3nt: TGTGCCAGCAGCGATCAGGGGAACACTGAAGCTTTCTTT

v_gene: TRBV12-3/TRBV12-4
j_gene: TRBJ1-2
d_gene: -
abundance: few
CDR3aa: CASSPGTGFYGYTF
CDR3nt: TGTGCCAGCAGTCCCGGCACCGGATTCTATGGCTACACCTTC

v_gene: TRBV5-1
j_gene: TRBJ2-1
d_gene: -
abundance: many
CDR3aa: CASSLEPNNEQFF
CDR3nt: TGCGCCAGCAGCTTGGAGCCTAACAATGAGCAGTTCTTC

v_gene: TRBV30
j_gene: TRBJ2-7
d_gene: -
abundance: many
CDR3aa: CTCQGTKPYEQYF
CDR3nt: TGTACCTGTCAGGGGACTAAGCCCTACGAGCAGTACTTC

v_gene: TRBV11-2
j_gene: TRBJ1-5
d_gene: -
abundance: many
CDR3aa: CASSTQGDQPQHF
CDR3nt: TGTGCCAGCAGCACGCAGGGCGATCAGCCCCAGCATTTT

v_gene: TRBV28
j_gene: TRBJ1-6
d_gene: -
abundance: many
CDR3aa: CASSLPPGASSYNSPLHF
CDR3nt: TGTGCCAGCAGTTTACCCCCCGGGGCTAGCTCCTATAATTCACCCCTCCACTTT

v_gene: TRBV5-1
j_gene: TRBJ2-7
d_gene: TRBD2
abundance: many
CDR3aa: CASSSGTREDEQYF
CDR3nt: TGCGCCAGCAGCTCCGGGACTAGAGAGGACGAGCAGTACTTC